This TCR beta chain was obtained from a study of blood T cell repertoires in COVID-19. Study overall: COVID-19 samples collected from the United States, Italy and Spain covered acute and convalescent phases. In each case, the material was cDNA or gDNA derived from T cells, B-cell-depleted T cells, or PBMCs.

In terms of age and location, participants ranged from about 18 to 90 years and lived in under 30 US areas. Participant reports of clinical history set cohort assignment. The CDR3 is 16 amino acids. Germline V gene data show CDR1 as SGHRS and CDR2 as YFSETQ. The ends were cut back, 3 bases at V and 2 bases at J, with 14 bases in the middle. TCRdb's table, derived via immunoSEQ multiplex PCR, lists solely in-frame clones and lacks some. This sample has about 220,000 clones, with 80% to 90% found just once. The sequence came from a woman aged 18-35 years in a cohort exposed to, infected with or recovered from COVID-19 (not recorded which). The V and J genes are TRBV5-1 and TRBJ1-4, with a possible D match to TRBD1 (5 bases). The specimen sequenced was PBMCs or T cells enriched from blood (not recorded which). The CDR3 sequence: CASSSLGASTNEKLFF. The CDR3 DNA is TGCGCCAGCAGCTCCCTAGGGGCTTCGACTAATGAAAAACTGTTTTTT.